The clone carrying this T cell receptor beta chain was counted between two and nine times. Together with a sample-barcoded 5' primer, a J-beta primer mix was included in a second PCR lasting about 6 to 11 cycles. TCRdb reanalysed the 5' RACE reads using MiXCR and keeps one entry per CDR3 protein. Among 1.5 million or so distinct CDR3 sequences listed, around two fifths were seen once. This sample stems from a study of blood T cells in healthy people across ages. The source of this sequence is a woman under 30 in good health. The sample consisted of blood.

CDR3 region: CSARGTRRGSEQYF. The DNA of the CDR3 is TGCAGTGCTAGAGGGACGCGTCGGGGGAGCGAGCAGTACTTC. The J gene is TRBJ2-7, the V gene TRBV20-1; weak D call: TRBD2 (6 bases). The CDR3 covers 14 residues. In germline, CDR1 is DFQATT, CDR2 SNEGSKA (reference sequence). Trimming removed 1 base at V and 6 bases at J, with 16 bases between.